This paragraph reports one T cell receptor beta chain. The sample is drawn from a study of T cell changes during pregnancy in multiple sclerosis. The germline gives CDR1 SGDLS, CDR2 YYNGEE. The CDR3 spans 16 residues. V was clipped by 1 base and J by 4 bases, with 15 bases between them. The table came from immunoSEQ multiplex PCR; TCRdb's copy has only in-frame clones and leaves some out. The data hold around 96,000 clones, with roughly 93% observed a single time. This sequence joins TRBV9 and TRBJ2-1; TRBD2 might be the D (6 bases). The TCR comes from a female donor with multiple sclerosis, enrolled in a pregnancy study. Here the sequenced sample was peripheral blood, taken in the third trimester of pregnancy. CDR3 nucleotides: TGTGCCAGCAGCGTATTGCTGGAGGGCAGGTACAATGAGCAGTTCTTC. Translation: CASSVLLEGRYNEQFF. Full variable domain (outside the CDR3, taken from reference TRBV9 and TRBJ2-1): DSGVTQTPKHLITATGQRVTLRCSPRSGDLSVYWYQQSLDQGLQFLIQYYNGEERAKGNILERFSAQQFPDLHSELNLSSLELGDSALYFCASSVLLEGRYNEQFFGPGTRLTVL.